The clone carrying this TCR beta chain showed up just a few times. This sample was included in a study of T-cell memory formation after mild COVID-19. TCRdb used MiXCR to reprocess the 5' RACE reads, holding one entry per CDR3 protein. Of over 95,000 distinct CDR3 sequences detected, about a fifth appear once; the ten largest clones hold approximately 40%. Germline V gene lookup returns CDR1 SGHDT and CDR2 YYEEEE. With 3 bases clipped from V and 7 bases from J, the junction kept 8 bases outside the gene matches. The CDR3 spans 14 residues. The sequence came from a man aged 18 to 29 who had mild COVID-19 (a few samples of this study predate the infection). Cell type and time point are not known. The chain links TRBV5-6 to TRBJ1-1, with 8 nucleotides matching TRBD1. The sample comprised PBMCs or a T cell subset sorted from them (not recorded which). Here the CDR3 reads CASSWGTGSYEAFF. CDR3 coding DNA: TGTGCCAGCAGCTGGGGGACAGGTTCTTATGAAGCTTTCTTT.